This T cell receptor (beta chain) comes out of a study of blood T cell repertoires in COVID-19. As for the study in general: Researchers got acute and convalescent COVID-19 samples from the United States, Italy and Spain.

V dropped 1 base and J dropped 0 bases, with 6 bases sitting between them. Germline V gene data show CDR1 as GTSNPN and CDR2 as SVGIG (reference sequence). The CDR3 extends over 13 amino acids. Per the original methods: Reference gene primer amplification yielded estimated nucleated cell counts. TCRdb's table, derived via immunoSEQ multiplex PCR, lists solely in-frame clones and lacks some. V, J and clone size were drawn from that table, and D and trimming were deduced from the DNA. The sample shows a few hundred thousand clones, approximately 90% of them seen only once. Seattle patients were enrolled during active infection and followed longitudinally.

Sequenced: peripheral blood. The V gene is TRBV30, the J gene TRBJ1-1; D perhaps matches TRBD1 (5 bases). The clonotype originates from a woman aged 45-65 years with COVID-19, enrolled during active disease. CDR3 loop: CAWSGTMNTEAFF. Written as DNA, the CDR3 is TGTGCCTGGAGTGGGACAATGAACACTGAAGCTTTCTTT.